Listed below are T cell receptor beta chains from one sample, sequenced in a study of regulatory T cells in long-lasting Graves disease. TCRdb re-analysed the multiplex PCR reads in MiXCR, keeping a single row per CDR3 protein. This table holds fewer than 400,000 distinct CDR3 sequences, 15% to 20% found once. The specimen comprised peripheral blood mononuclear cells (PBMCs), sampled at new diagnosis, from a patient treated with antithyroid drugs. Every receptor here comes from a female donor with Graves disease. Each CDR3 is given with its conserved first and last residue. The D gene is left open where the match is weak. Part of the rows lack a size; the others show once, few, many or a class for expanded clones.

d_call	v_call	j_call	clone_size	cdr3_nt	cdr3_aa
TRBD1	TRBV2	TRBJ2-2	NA	TGTGCCAGCAGTGATCCTACAGGGGGCGAGAACACCGGGGAGCTGTTTTTT	CASSDPTGGENTGELFF
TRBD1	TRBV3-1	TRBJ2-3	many	TGTGCCAGCAGCCAGGCCCATCAGGGGGCGGATACGCAGTATTTT	CASSQAHQGADTQYF
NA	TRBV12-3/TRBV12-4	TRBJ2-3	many	TGTGCCAGCAGGGGACTGAGCACAGATACGCAGTATTTT	CASRGLSTDTQYF
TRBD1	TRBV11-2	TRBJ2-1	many	TGTGCCAGCAGCCCAGCTCATGGACAGGGGGCCCGCAATGAGCAGTTCTTC	CASSPAHGQGARNEQFF
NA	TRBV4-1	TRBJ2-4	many	TGCGCCAGCAGCCACGGAAACAGGGAAGCTCGAGCCAAAAACATTCAGTACTTC	CASSHGNREARAKNIQYF
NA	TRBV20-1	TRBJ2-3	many	TGCAGTGCTAGAGATCCCTCCCACACAGATACGCAGTATTTT	CSARDPSHTDTQYF
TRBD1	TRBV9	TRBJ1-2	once	TGTGCCAGCAGCGCCAGAATCGACAGGGATCCCTATGGCTACACCTTC	CASSARIDRDPYGYTF
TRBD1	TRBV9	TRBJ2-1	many	TGTGCCAGCAGCGTAGATACAGGAGCCAGGGGGTTCGATGAGCAGTTCTTC	CASSVDTGARGFDEQFF
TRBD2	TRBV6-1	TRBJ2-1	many	TGTGCCAGCATCCCCGGGACTAGCGGTTATGGTGACAATGAGCAGTTCTTC	CASIPGTSGYGDNEQFF
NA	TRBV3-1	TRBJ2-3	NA	TGTGCCAGCAGCCAAGGGCCCCCAGGGAGCGGAGATACGCAGTATTTT	CASSQGPPGSGDTQYF
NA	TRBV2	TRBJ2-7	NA	TGTGCCAGCAGTTTATTCGGGGGAATCTCCTACGAGCAGTACTTC	CASSLFGGISYEQYF
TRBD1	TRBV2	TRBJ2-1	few	TGTGCCAGCAGTGATCCCGGACAGGGGGCCAATGAGCAGTTCTTC	CASSDPGQGANEQFF
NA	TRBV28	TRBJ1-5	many	TGTGCCAGCAGTCCTGAGAATAGGCAGCCCCAGCATTTT	CASSPENRQPQHF
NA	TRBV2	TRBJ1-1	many	TGTGCCAGCAGTGAACTCGAAGCATATGCTTTCTTT	CASSELEAYAFF
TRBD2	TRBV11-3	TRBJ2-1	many	TGTGCCAGCAGCCCCCCCCGGGAGGGCGCCCAGTACAATGAGCAGTTCTTC	CASSPPREGAQYNEQFF
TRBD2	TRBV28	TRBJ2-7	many	TGTGCCAGCAGCCCCGTTCGGGAGGGCCCCTACGAGCAGTACTTC	CASSPVREGPYEQYF
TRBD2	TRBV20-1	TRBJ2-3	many	TGCAGTGCTAGACTACCTAGCGGTTCTAGCACAGATACGCAGTATTTT	CSARLPSGSSTDTQYF
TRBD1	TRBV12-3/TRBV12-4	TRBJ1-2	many	TGTGCCAGCAGTCCTACAGGGGAGGGCTACACCTTC	CASSPTGEGYTF
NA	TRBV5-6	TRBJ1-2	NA	TGTGCCAGCAACCGGGATAACTATGGCTACACCTTC	CASNRDNYGYTF
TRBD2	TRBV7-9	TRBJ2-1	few	TGTGCCAGCAGCAGAGAACTAGCGGCTTTTTACAATGAGCAGTTCTTC	CASSRELAAFYNEQFF
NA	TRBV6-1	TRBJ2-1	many	TGTGCCAGCAGTGAAGACCCCCTACTAGGGAGGTTGGACAATGAGCAGTTCTTC	CASSEDPLLGRLDNEQFF
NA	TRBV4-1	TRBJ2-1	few	TGCGCCAGCAGCCACCCCCGGGGTGGCAATGAGCAGTTCTTC	CASSHPRGGNEQFF
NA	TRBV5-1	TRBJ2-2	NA	TGCGCCAGCAGCCCAGGCCACTCGAACACCGGGGAGCTGTTTTTT	CASSPGHSNTGELFF
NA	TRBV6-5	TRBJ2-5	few	TGTGCCAGCAGTTACTCATTTTGGGGGGAAGAGACCCAGTACTTC	CASSYSFWGEETQYF
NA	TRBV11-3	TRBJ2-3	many	TGTGCCACCACCTCAGGAACAGATACGCAGTATTTT	CATTSGTDTQYF
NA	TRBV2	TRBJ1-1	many	TGTGCCAGCAGTCCCGAAAGCGCGGCTTTCTTT	CASSPESAAFF
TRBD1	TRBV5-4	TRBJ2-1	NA	TGTGCCAGCAGCTTGGGGCAGGGGGCTGAGCAGTTCTTC	CASSLGQGAEQFF
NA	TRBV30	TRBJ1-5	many	TGTGCCTGGGGCGCTAATCAGCCCCAGCATTTT	CAWGANQPQHF
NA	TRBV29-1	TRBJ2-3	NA	TGCAGCGTCGCCACAGGGTTGGCAGATACGCAGTATTTT	CSVATGLADTQYF
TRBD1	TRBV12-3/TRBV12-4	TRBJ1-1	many	TGTGCCAGCAGCCGAAATACAGGGGTCACTGAAGCTTTCTTT	CASSRNTGVTEAFF
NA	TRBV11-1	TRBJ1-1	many	TGTGCCAGCAGATTTGGGATGGGATTGAACACTGAAGCTTTCTTT	CASRFGMGLNTEAFF
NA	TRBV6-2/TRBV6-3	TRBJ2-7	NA	TGTGCCAGCAGTTTCAGATGGACCGCTCCTAACGAGCAGTGCTTC	CASSFRWTAPNEQCF
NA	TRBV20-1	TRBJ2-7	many	TGCAGTGCTAGAGATCTTCACGCTAGCTCCTACGAGCAGTACTTC	CSARDLHASSYEQYF
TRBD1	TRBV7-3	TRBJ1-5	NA	TGTGCCAGCAGCCTTCGGACAGGGGGATATAGCAATCAGCCCCAGCATTTT	CASSLRTGGYSNQPQHF
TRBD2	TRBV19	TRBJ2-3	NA	TGTGCCAGTAGTGTGCCGGGACTAGCGGGAAATACGCAGTATTTT	CASSVPGLAGNTQYF
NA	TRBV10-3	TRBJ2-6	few	TGTGCCATCAGCGCGAACTCAAGACTCAACTCTGGGGCCAACGCCCTGACTTTC	CAISANSRLNSGANALTF
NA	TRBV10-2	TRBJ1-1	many	TGCGCCAGCAGTGATGCGCCCGCTGAAGCTTTCTTT	CASSDAPAEAFF
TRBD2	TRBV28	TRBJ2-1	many	TGTGCCAGCAGCCGGCTAGCGGGAGGGGGTGAGCAGTTCTTC	CASSRLAGGGEQFF
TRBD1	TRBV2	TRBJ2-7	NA	TGTGCCAGCAGGGACAGGCCAACCTACGAGCAGTACTTC	CASRDRPTYEQYF
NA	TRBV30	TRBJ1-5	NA	TGTGCCTGGAGTCCACACCTCAATCAGCCCCAGCATTTT	CAWSPHLNQPQHF
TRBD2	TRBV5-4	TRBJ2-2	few	TGTGCCAGCAGCCCAAGCGGGAGGACGAACACCGGGGAGCTGTTTTTT	CASSPSGRTNTGELFF
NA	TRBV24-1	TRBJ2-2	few	TGTGCCACCAGTGACGTGAACACCGGGGAGCTGTTTTTT	CATSDVNTGELFF
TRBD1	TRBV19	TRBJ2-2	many	TGTGCCACCTATCCAGGGGGCTGGAACACCGGGGAGCTGTTTTTT	CATYPGGWNTGELFF
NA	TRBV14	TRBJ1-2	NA	TGTGCCAGCAGCCAATCGATCGATGACTATGGCTACACCTTC	CASSQSIDDYGYTF
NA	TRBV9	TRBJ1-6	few	TGTGCCAGCAGCGTATTGGATAATTCACCCCTCCACTTT	CASSVLDNSPLHF
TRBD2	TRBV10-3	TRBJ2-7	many	TGTGCCATCAGTGAGGCCGGACTAGCGCACGAGCAGTACTTC	CAISEAGLAHEQYF
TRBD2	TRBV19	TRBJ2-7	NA	TGTGCCAGTAGTGGCCCGACTAGCGGGAGTTCCTACGAGCAGTACTTC	CASSGPTSGSSYEQYF
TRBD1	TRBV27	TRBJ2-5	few	TGTGCCAGCAGTAGCCAAGGGGGCTGGGGCCAAGAGACCCAGTACTTC	CASSSQGGWGQETQYF
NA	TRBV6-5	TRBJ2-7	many	TGTGCCAGCAGTTACTCAGGCCCAGGAATAATCGAGCAGTACTTC	CASSYSGPGIIEQYF
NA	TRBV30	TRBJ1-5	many	TGTGCCTGGAATCAAGATAGCAATCAGCCCCAGCATTTT	CAWNQDSNQPQHF
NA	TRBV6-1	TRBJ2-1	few	TGTGCCAGCAGTGAAGCGCTTGGCGGGTTCTACAATGAGCAGTTCTTC	CASSEALGGFYNEQFF
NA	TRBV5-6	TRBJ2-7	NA	TGTGCCAGCAGCCGACTGGATCGCGGAGGAGGACGCACGGACGAGCAGTACTTC	CASSRLDRGGGRTDEQYF
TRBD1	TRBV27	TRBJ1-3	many	TGTGCCAGCAGTTTAACAGGGGGCTCTGGAAACACCATATATTTT	CASSLTGGSGNTIYF
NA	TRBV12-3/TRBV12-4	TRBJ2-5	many	TGTGCCAGCAGTTTTGACCAAGAGACCCAGTACTTC	CASSFDQETQYF
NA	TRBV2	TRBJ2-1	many	TGTGCCAGCAGGGGAGAGCGATTGTACAATGAGCAGTTCTTC	CASRGERLYNEQFF